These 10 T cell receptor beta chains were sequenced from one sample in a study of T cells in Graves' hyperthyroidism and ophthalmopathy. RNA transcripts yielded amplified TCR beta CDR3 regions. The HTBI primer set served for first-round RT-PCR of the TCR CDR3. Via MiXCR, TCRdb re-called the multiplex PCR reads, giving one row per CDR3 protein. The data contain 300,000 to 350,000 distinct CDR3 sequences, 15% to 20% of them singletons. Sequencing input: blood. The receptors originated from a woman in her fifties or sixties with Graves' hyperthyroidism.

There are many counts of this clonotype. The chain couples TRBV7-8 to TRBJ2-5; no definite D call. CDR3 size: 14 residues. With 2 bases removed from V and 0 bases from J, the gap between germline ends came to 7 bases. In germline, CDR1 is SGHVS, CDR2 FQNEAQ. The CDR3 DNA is TGTGCCAGCAGCTTAAAAGCGTACCAAGAGACCCAGTACTTC. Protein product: CASSLKAYQETQYF.

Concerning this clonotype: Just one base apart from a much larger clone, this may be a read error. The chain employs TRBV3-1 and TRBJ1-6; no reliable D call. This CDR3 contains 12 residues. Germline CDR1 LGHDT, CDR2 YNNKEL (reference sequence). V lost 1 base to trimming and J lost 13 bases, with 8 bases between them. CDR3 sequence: CASSQGCPPLHF. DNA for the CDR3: TGTGCCAGCAGCCAAGGGTGTCCGCCCCTCCACTTT.

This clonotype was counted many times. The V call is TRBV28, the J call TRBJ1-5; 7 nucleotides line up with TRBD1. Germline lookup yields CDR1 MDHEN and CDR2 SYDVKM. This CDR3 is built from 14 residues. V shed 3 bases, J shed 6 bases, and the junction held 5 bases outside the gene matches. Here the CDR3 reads CASSFRQGSQPQHF. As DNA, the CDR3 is TGTGCCAGCAGTTTCCGACAGGGAAGTCAGCCCCAGCATTTT. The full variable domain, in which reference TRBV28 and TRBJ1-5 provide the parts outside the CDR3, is DVKVTQSSRYLVKRTGEKVFLECVQDMDHENMFWYRQDPGLGLRLIYFSYDVKMKEKGDIPEGYSVSREKKERFSLILESASTNQTSMYLCASSFRQGSQPQHFGDGTRLSIL.

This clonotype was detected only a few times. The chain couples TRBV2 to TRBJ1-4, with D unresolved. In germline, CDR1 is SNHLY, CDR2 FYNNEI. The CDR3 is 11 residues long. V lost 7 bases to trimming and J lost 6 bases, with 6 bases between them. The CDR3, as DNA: TGTGCCAGCAATGGAGATGAAAAACTGTTTTTT. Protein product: CASNGDEKLFF.

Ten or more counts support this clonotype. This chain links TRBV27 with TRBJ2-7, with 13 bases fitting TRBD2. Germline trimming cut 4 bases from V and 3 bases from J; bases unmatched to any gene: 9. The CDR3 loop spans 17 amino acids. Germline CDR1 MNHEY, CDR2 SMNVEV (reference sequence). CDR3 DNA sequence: TGTGCCAGCAGTTCAGCCCTCGGGACTAGCGGGGACTACGAGCAGTACGTC. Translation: CASSSALGTSGDYEQYV.

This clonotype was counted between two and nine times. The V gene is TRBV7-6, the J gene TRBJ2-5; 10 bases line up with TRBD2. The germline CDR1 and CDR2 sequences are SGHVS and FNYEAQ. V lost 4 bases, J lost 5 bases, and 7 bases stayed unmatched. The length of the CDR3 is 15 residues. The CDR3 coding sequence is TGTGCCAGCAGCTCCACTAGCGGGGCGAGGGAGACCCAGTACTTC. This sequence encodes CASSSTSGARETQYF.

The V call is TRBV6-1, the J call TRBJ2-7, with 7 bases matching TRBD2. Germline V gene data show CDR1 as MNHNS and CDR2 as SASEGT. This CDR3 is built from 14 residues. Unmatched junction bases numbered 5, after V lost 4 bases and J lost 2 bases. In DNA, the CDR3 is TGTGCCAGCAGTGGACTGGGGGGGGCCTACGAGCAGTACGTC. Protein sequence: CASSGLGGAYEQYV.

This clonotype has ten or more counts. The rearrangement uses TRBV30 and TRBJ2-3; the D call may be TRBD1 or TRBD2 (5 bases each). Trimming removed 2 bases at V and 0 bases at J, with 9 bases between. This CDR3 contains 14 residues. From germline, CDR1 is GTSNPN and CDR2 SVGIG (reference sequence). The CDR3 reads CAWSRGGSTDTQYF. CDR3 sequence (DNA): TGTGCCTGGAGTCGGGGCGGGAGCACAGATACGCAGTATTTT.

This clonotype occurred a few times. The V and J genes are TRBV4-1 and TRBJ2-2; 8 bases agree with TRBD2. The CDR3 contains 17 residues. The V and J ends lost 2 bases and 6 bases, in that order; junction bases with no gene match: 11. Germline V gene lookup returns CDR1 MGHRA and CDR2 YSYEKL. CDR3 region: CASSQRMSGGPPGELFF. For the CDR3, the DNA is TGCGCCAGCAGCCAACGGATGAGCGGGGGCCCGCCCGGGGAGCTGTTTTTT.

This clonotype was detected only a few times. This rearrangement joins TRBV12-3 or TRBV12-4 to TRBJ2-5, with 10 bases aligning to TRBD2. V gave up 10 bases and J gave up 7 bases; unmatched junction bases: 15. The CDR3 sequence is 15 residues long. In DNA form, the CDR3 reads TGTGCCACCCAGACGGCAGCGGGAGGGCTTGGGACCCAGTACTTC. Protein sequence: CATQTAAGGLGTQYF.